These T cell receptor beta chains were read from a single sample in a study of vaccination and CD4 T cells after COVID-19. Their antigens remain unidentified. TCRdb independently ran MiXCR on the PCR reads; one entry per CDR3 protein. The data contain over 15,000 distinct CDR3 sequences, 43% of them seen just once; the ten biggest clones take up roughly 5.7%. The sequenced sample was CD4+ T cells from blood, cultured in vitro, obtained before SARS-CoV-2 vaccination. Source of these receptors: a human donor who had recovered from COVID-19. Each CDR3 is given without its conserved first and last residue. Clone size is shown for a subset of rows, as once, few, many or a class of expanded clone.

cdr3_aa: ASRARGVSAYEQY
clone_size: NA
cdr3_length: 13
v_call: TRBV6-1

cdr3_aa: AISRGGSGGEQY
clone_size: NA
cdr3_length: 12
v_call: TRBV10-3

cdr3_aa: ASKPIWADSNQPQH
clone_size: few
cdr3_length: 14
v_call: TRBV6-1

cdr3_aa: ASSLPRDQPQH
clone_size: NA
cdr3_length: 11
v_call: TRBV28

cdr3_aa: ASSVNGNTEAF
clone_size: NA
cdr3_length: 11
v_call: TRBV2

cdr3_aa: ASSRQGAFEQY
clone_size: NA
cdr3_length: 11
v_call: TRBV6-2/TRBV6-3

cdr3_aa: SARAEASGTTDTQY
clone_size: few
cdr3_length: 14
v_call: TRBV20-1

cdr3_aa: ASSSGTGAIYEQY
clone_size: NA
cdr3_length: 13
v_call: TRBV7-9

cdr3_aa: ASSGTYANTGELF
clone_size: few
cdr3_length: 13
v_call: TRBV19

cdr3_aa: ASSLAMRGGYT
clone_size: NA
cdr3_length: 11
v_call: TRBV7-9

cdr3_aa: ACSGEGFQSLAF
clone_size: NA
cdr3_length: 12
v_call: TRBV30

cdr3_aa: ASGDRGLSGYT
clone_size: few
cdr3_length: 11
v_call: TRBV6-1

cdr3_aa: ASSEGKATQY
clone_size: once
cdr3_length: 10
v_call: TRBV2

cdr3_aa: ASSPGQVRYPAEAF
clone_size: NA
cdr3_length: 14
v_call: TRBV19

cdr3_aa: ATSRANPGQGTYEQY
clone_size: NA
cdr3_length: 15
v_call: TRBV15

cdr3_aa: ASSLVSYEQY
clone_size: few
cdr3_length: 10
v_call: TRBV7-2

cdr3_aa: ASSLDPGSGLDGF
clone_size: once
cdr3_length: 13
v_call: TRBV7-9

cdr3_aa: ASSYLYRGTQY
clone_size: NA
cdr3_length: 11
v_call: TRBV6-5

cdr3_aa: ASSRDQMGQETQY
clone_size: NA
cdr3_length: 13
v_call: TRBV27

cdr3_aa: ASRDIGLAGDGTQY
clone_size: NA
cdr3_length: 14
v_call: TRBV2

cdr3_aa: ASSFPLDGTEAF
clone_size: NA
cdr3_length: 12
v_call: TRBV7-9

cdr3_aa: ASSIVAGSNQPQH
clone_size: NA
cdr3_length: 13
v_call: TRBV19

cdr3_aa: ASSLGRVSTDTQY
clone_size: NA
cdr3_length: 13
v_call: TRBV7-9

cdr3_aa: ASSLVEGQETQY
clone_size: NA
cdr3_length: 12
v_call: TRBV5-4

cdr3_aa: ASSQGIGTGGFYGYT
clone_size: few
cdr3_length: 15
v_call: TRBV4-1

cdr3_aa: ASPRGRGSTDTQY
clone_size: NA
cdr3_length: 13
v_call: TRBV6-2/TRBV6-3

cdr3_aa: ASSLGDSQGIGYT
clone_size: few
cdr3_length: 13
v_call: TRBV7-9

cdr3_aa: ASGNSHYEQY
clone_size: few
cdr3_length: 10
v_call: TRBV6-2/TRBV6-3

cdr3_aa: ASSLGGVVNTEAF
clone_size: NA
cdr3_length: 13
v_call: TRBV11-3

cdr3_aa: ASRAGPFMNTGELF
clone_size: NA
cdr3_length: 14
v_call: TRBV7-2

cdr3_aa: ASTKEPGRRQY
clone_size: NA
cdr3_length: 11
v_call: TRBV27

cdr3_aa: ATSGGLLPSEQF
clone_size: NA
cdr3_length: 12
v_call: TRBV15

cdr3_aa: ASSGLRTGENTEAF
clone_size: NA
cdr3_length: 14
v_call: TRBV5-1

cdr3_aa: ASRLAIAWTLNTEAF
clone_size: few
cdr3_length: 15
v_call: TRBV12-2

cdr3_aa: ASSPRRAGGYT
clone_size: few
cdr3_length: 11
v_call: TRBV27

cdr3_aa: ASRLSQGTYEQY
clone_size: few
cdr3_length: 12
v_call: TRBV2

cdr3_aa: ASSAETGGFSSNEQF
clone_size: few
cdr3_length: 15
v_call: TRBV6-2/TRBV6-3

cdr3_aa: ASSVDRGWNTEAF
clone_size: NA
cdr3_length: 13
v_call: TRBV5-1

cdr3_aa: ASSFVGGGYT
clone_size: few
cdr3_length: 10
v_call: TRBV7-2

cdr3_aa: ASSHLLTGVDQPQH
clone_size: few
cdr3_length: 14
v_call: TRBV6-2/TRBV6-3

cdr3_aa: ASQEREALQPQH
clone_size: NA
cdr3_length: 12
v_call: TRBV19